These T cell receptor beta chains were read from a single sample in a study of cytotoxic CD8 clonotypes in ibrutinib-treated CLL. Sequencing was performed with immunoSEQ multiplex PCR; in TCRdb, only in-frame clones are kept and a portion is missing. Found here are around 150,000 clones, around nine tenths of them singletons; the top ten hold roughly 3%. This material consisted of PBMCs, taken at disease progression, from a patient treated with ibrutinib. These TCRs come from a human donor with chronic lymphocytic leukemia. CDR3s include the opening cysteine and the closing phenylalanine or tryptophan. A D gene is named only where the DNA matches it firmly. Size values are once, few and many counts, or a class for expanded clones, and some rows have none.

J	D	V	size	CDR3	DNA
TRBJ1-5	.	TRBV23-1	.	CASSQGGPRGNQPQHF	TGCGCCAGCAGTCAGGGGGGACCGAGGGGCAATCAGCCCCAGCATTTT
TRBJ2-3	TRBD2	TRBV9	.	CASSVVAGATDTQYF	TGTGCCAGCAGCGTAGTGGCGGGAGCCACAGATACGCAGTATTTT
TRBJ1-1	TRBD1	TRBV19	few	CASSKKDRVTEAFF	TGTGCCAGTAGTAAGAAAGACAGGGTCACTGAAGCTTTCTTT
TRBJ2-3	.	TRBV5-4	.	CASSQDQRDTQYF	TGTGCCAGCAGCCAGGATCAACGGGATACGCAGTATTTT
TRBJ2-7	.	TRBV27	.	CASSLALAPQLYEQYF	TGTGCCAGCAGTTTGGCATTAGCGCCTCAACTATACGAGCAGTACTTC
TRBJ1-5	.	TRBV28	.	CASSLFRLQQPQHF	TGTGCCAGCAGTTTGTTTCGACTTCAACAGCCCCAGCATTTT
TRBJ2-7	.	TRBV5-4	.	CASSLGTTRQYF	TGTGCCAGCAGCCTTGGGACAACGAGGCAGTACTTC
TRBJ1-3	.	TRBV6-1	.	CASSRSNGNTIYF	TGTGCCAGCAGCCGTTCAAATGGAAACACCATATATTTT
TRBJ2-7	TRBD1	TRBV5-1	.	CASSLGDRGFSEQYF	TGCGCCAGCAGCTTGGGGGACAGGGGGTTCTCCGAGCAGTACTTC
TRBJ2-5	.	TRBV30	once	CAFTWGSVQETQYF	TGTGCCTTCACGTGGGGGAGCGTTCAAGAGACCCAGTACTTC
TRBJ1-1	.	TRBV27	.	CASSLSFRSINTEAFF	TGTGCCAGCAGTTTAAGTTTCCGATCGATAAACACTGAAGCTTTCTTT
TRBJ1-1	.	TRBV7-2	.	CASSLALGNTEAFF	TGTGCCAGCAGCTTAGCTCTGGGGAACACTGAAGCTTTCTTT
TRBJ2-5	TRBD1	TRBV27	.	CASSLAGTESQETQYF	TGTGCCAGCAGTTTGGCCGGGACAGAGAGCCAAGAGACCCAGTACTTC
TRBJ2-7	TRBD1	TRBV11-2	.	CASSFGHPGQGKYEQYF	TGTGCCAGCAGCTTTGGCCACCCGGGACAGGGAAAATACGAGCAGTACTTC
TRBJ2-7	.	TRBV15	.	CATSRGRTYEQYF	TGTGCCACCAGCAGAGGACGGACCTACGAGCAGTACTTC
TRBJ1-4	TRBD1	TRBV19	.	CASSLSTGGNEKLFF	TGTGCCAGTAGTCTTTCGACAGGGGGTAATGAAAAACTGTTTTTT